Below, 27 T cell receptor beta chains from the same sample are listed, as sequenced in a study of cytomegalovirus exposure and HLA in healthy donors. 60 Vbeta and 13 Jbeta primers were used in PCR. Clones were read by immunoSEQ multiplex PCR, and TCRdb kept only the in-frame ones, dropping some. The repertoire holds around 180,000 clones, with roughly 80% as singletons. Sequenced input: PBMCs. The source of these receptors is a man in his late teens or twenties in good health and CMV-seronegative.

The chain links TRBV5-8 to TRBJ2-5; a weak D match, TRBD1 (6 bases). Germline CDR1 is SGHTS and CDR2 is YDEGEE. V was clipped by 6 bases and J by 4 bases, with 13 bases between them. The CDR3 loop spans 13 amino acids. CDR3 residues: CASIQGYVETQYF. The CDR3 DNA reads TGTGCCAGCATACAGGGCTATGTAGAGACCCAGTACTTC.

A single count supports this clone. CDR3 coding DNA: TGCGCCAGCAGCTTGGGAGGGAATGGCTACACCTTC. This codes for CASSLGGNGYTF. The chain is built from TRBV5-1 and TRBJ1-2; unclear D gene. The CDR3 extends over 12 amino acids. CDR1 is SGHRS and CDR2 is YFSETQ in the germline V gene. V was shortened by 0 bases and J by 6 bases, with 6 bases between the two germline ends.

Here the CDR3 DNA reads TGTGCCAGCAGCTTAGAGGGACTAGCGGGATACGAGCAGTACTTC. Protein sequence: CASSLEGLAGYEQYF. The chain employs TRBV11-2 and TRBJ2-7, with 13 positions matching TRBD2. V shed 0 bases and J 4 bases; nucleotides not matched to a gene: 0. CDR1 SGHAT and CDR2 FQNNGV come from the germline V gene. There are 15 residues in the CDR3.

V gene TRBV6-1 combines with J gene TRBJ1-5, with TRBD1 identical over 10 bases. The CDR3 consists of 15 residues. Per germline, CDR1 MNHNS and CDR2 SASEGT. After removal of 6 bases from V and 4 bases from J, the junction contained 6 bases not matched to a gene. CDR3 region: CASSAGTGDNQPQHF. The CDR3 DNA follows: TGTGCCAGCAGCGCCGGGACAGGGGATAATCAGCCCCAGCATTTT.

The rearrangement uses TRBV7-9 and TRBJ2-1, with D perhaps matching TRBD2 (6 bases). The CDR3 is made up of 16 amino acids. The germline CDR1 and CDR2 sequences are SEHNR and FQNEAQ (reference sequence). V gave up 5 bases and J gave up 3 bases, with 17 bases separating them. CDR3 loop: CASSPVGGPNYNEQFF. DNA for the CDR3: TGTGCCAGCAGCCCCGTAGGAGGGCCCAACTACAATGAGCAGTTCTTC.

The chain carries TRBV19 and TRBJ2-2, with TRBD2 identical over 8 bases. The trim removed 2 bases at V and 4 bases at J, leaving 3 bases unmatched. The CDR3 sequence is 15 residues long. The germline CDR1 and CDR2 sequences are LNHDA and SQIVND (reference sequence). DNA for the CDR3: TGTGCCAGTAGTATACTCACTAGCGGCACCGGGGAGCTGTTTTTT. It specifies CASSILTSGTGELFF.

The sample holds a few counts of this clone. The genes are TRBV28 and TRBJ2-7; possible D gene TRBD1, 5 bases. V was shortened by 3 bases and J by 7 bases, with 16 bases between the two germline ends. This CDR3 has 14 amino acids. Germline lookup yields CDR1 MDHEN and CDR2 SYDVKM. The DNA for the CDR3 is TGTGCCAGCAGTTTCGCCCCTTGGGGCGCGGAGCAGTACTTC. It codes for CASSFAPWGAEQYF.

The chain is built from TRBV29-1 and TRBJ2-3, with D possibly being TRBD2 (7 bases). This CDR3 region has 18 residues. Trimming shortened V by 5 bases and J by 1 base, and 25 bases separated the two germline ends. Per the germline V gene, CDR1 is SQVTM and CDR2 is ANQGSEA. The CDR3 DNA reads TGCAGCGTTCCGACGGGGGGCATGCGGTTTTTGGGCACAGATACGCAGTATTTT. Protein sequence: CSVPTGGMRFLGTDTQYF.

This clone was counted a few times. The rearrangement links TRBV18 to TRBJ1-6; 8 nucleotides agree with TRBD1. This CDR3 is 18 amino acids long. The ends lost 4 bases at V and 0 bases at J; junction bases unmatched: 8. The germline CDR1 and CDR2 sequences are KGHSH and LQKENI. This chain's CDR3 is CASSLWTGTSSYNSPLHF. The CDR3 nucleotides are TGTGCCAGCTCACTTTGGACAGGGACAAGCTCCTATAATTCACCCCTCCACTTT.

The CDR3 is CASSLLGEETQYF. CDR3 in DNA: TGTGCCAGCAGTTTACTAGGGGAAGAGACCCAGTACTTC. The chain is built from TRBV28 and TRBJ2-5, with a weak D call TRBD1 (5 bases). The length of the CDR3 is 13 residues. V was shortened by 2 bases and J by 3 bases, with 7 bases between the two germline ends. Germline V gene data show CDR1 as MDHEN and CDR2 as SYDVKM. Full variable domain (missing parts from reference TRBV28 and TRBJ2-5): DVKVTQSSRYLVKRTGEKVFLECVQDMDHENMFWYRQDPGLGLRLIYFSYDVKMKEKGDIPEGYSVSREKKERFSLILESASTNQTSMYLCASSLLGEETQYFGPGTRLLVL.

The chain combines TRBV7-3 with TRBJ2-1, with TRBD2 identical over 8 bases. V trimming: 2 bases; J trimming: 7 bases; junction bases outside the gene matches: 10. The germline V gene encodes CDR1 SGHTA and CDR2 FQGTGA. The CDR3 has 16 amino acids. As DNA, the CDR3 is TGTGCCAGCAGCTTAGGAAATAGCGGGGTTCTGAATGAGCAGTTCTTC. Translated: CASSLGNSGVLNEQFF.

CDR3 coding DNA: TGTGCCAGCAGCCCACCAGCCTTGGAGGGATCGCGGGGCTACACCTTC. This translates into CASSPPALEGSRGYTF. The chain joins TRBV7-2 to TRBJ1-2; D is uncertain. The length of the CDR3 is 16 residues. The V gene lost 5 bases and the J gene lost 8 bases, with 24 bases spanning the gap. Per germline, CDR1 SGHTA and CDR2 FQGNSA.

V gene TRBV7-9 combines with J gene TRBJ2-3; tentative D call: TRBD2 (5 bases). CDR3 length: 11 amino acids. Germline assignment: CDR1 SEHNR and CDR2 FQNEAQ (reference sequence). V was trimmed by 10 bases and J by 2 bases, leaving 7 bases between them. This chain's CDR3 is CATGNTDTQYF. CDR3 sequence (DNA): TGTGCCACCGGGAACACAGATACGCAGTATTTT.

The chain joins TRBV5-1 to TRBJ2-7; tentative D call: TRBD1 (5 bases). There are 14 residues in the CDR3. Germline V lookup: CDR1 SGHRS, CDR2 YFSETQ. V lost 2 bases, J lost 1 base, and 10 bases lay in between. CDR3: CASSLVAGSYEQYF. The CDR3, as DNA: TGCGCCAGCAGCTTAGTCGCAGGGTCCTACGAGCAGTACTTC. The full variable domain, in which reference TRBV5-1 and TRBJ2-7 provide the parts outside the CDR3, is KAGVTQTPRYLIKTRGQQVTLSCSPISGHRSVSWYQQTPGQGLQFLFEYFSETQRNKGNFPGRFSGRQFSNSRSEMNVSTLELGDSALYLCASSLVAGSYEQYFGPGTRLTVT.

J is TRBJ2-5 and V is TRBV4-1; the D gene is possibly TRBD2 (6 bases). Between the trimmed V and J ends, which lost 2 bases and 4 bases, there was a span of 8 bases. Per the germline V gene, CDR1 is MGHRA and CDR2 is YSYEKL. The CDR3 covers 13 residues. CDR3 nucleotide sequence: TGCGCCAGCAGCCAACTGGGGGGAGAGACCCAGTACTTC. It yields the protein CASSQLGGETQYF.

The chain is built from TRBV9 and TRBJ2-3; TRBD1 matches 7 bases. The trim removed 2 bases at V and 3 bases at J, leaving 6 bases unmatched. CDR1 is SGDLS, CDR2 YYNGEE, per germline. The CDR3 has 15 residues. CDR3 sequence reads: CASSVRQGGTDTQYF. The CDR3 DNA reads as TGTGCCAGCAGCGTCCGACAGGGCGGTACAGATACGCAGTATTTT.

In its sample, this clone was seen once. The gene calls are TRBV19 and TRBJ2-1; 15 nucleotides agree with TRBD2. The V gene's germline CDR1 is LNHDA and CDR2 SQIVND (reference sequence). J was trimmed by 2 bases and V by 6 bases; bases with no gene match: 8. The CDR3 length is 18 residues. The CDR3 reads CASSLGLAGGKPYNEQFF. In DNA form, the CDR3 reads TGTGCCAGTAGCTTGGGACTAGCGGGAGGTAAGCCCTACAATGAGCAGTTCTTC.

The J gene is TRBJ2-2, the V gene TRBV6-5; TRBD1 is a possible D gene (6 bases). This CDR3 contains 14 residues. CDR1 is MNHEY and CDR2 is SVGAGI in the germline V gene. The V gene lost 6 bases and the J gene lost 1 base, with 9 bases spanning the gap. As DNA, the CDR3 is TGTGCCAGCAGGTCGACAGGGAACACCGGGGAGCTGTTTTTT. It encodes CASRSTGNTGELFF.

V usage is TRBV5-1 and J usage is TRBJ1-2, with D perhaps TRBD1 (5 bases). This CDR3 region has 14 residues. The germline V gene encodes CDR1 SGHRS and CDR2 YFSETQ. Trimming took 2 bases from V and 3 from J, leaving 11 bases between them. The chain's CDR3 is CASSFFGRDYGYTF. CDR3 in DNA: TGCGCCAGCAGCTTTTTCGGCAGGGACTATGGCTACACCTTC.

There are a few counts of this clone. The chain is built from TRBV6-5 and TRBJ1-1; D not certain. The ends were cut back, 7 bases at V and 4 bases at J, with 13 bases in the middle. The CDR3 has 13 residues. Germline V CDR1 and CDR2: MNHEY, SVGAGI. The CDR3 spells CASTRGLGTEAFF. As DNA, the CDR3 is TGTGCCAGCACCCGAGGGCTGGGCACTGAAGCTTTCTTT.

This CDR3 is CATSRGTTREPQHF. Written as DNA, the CDR3 is TGTGCCACTTCAAGGGGGACCACGAGGGAGCCCCAGCATTTT. V is TRBV19 and J is TRBJ1-5; a weak D match, TRBD1 (6 bases). Germline-derived CDR1 and CDR2 are LNHDA and SQIVND (reference sequence). There are 14 residues in the CDR3. The ends were cut back, 10 bases at V and 8 bases at J, with 21 bases in the middle.

The chain uses TRBV7-9 and TRBJ2-7, with D possibly TRBD1 on 6 matching bases. Germline-derived CDR1 and CDR2 are SEHNR and FQNEAQ (reference sequence). This CDR3 comprises 12 residues. V was trimmed by 5 bases and J by 3 bases, leaving 8 bases between them. CDR3 protein: CASSRDNYEQYF. The CDR3, as DNA: TGTGCCAGCAGCCGGGACAACTACGAGCAGTACTTC. Full variable domain (missing parts from reference TRBV7-9 and TRBJ2-7): DTGVSQNPRHKITKRGQNVTFRCDPISEHNRLYWYRQTLGQGPEFLTYFQNEAQLEKSRLLSDRFSAERPKGSFSTLEIQRTEQGDSAMYLCASSRDNYEQYFGPGTRLTVT.

This clone was seen only a few times. The chain links TRBV5-6 to TRBJ2-7; 8 nucleotides agree with TRBD1. The CDR3 is made up of 15 amino acids. V shed 2 bases and J 2 bases; nucleotides not matched to a gene: 6. Per the germline V gene, CDR1 is SGHDT and CDR2 is YYEEEE. The CDR3 DNA reads as TGTGCCAGCAGCTTCCGCAGGGGGCCAACCTACGAGCAGTACTTC. Encoded protein: CASSFRRGPTYEQYF.

This rearrangement joins TRBV9 to TRBJ2-3; D is perhaps TRBD2 (6 bases). CDR1 and CDR2 from the germline V gene are SGDLS and YYNGEE. The CDR3 contains 15 residues. V was clipped by 4 bases and J by 5 bases, with 17 bases between them. CDR3 in amino acids: CASSTSWIGGDTQYF. The CDR3 DNA sequence: TGTGCCAGCAGCACTTCCTGGATCGGGGGAGATACGCAGTATTTT. The full variable domain, with the rest looked up from reference TRBV9 and TRBJ2-3, is DSGVTQTPKHLITATGQRVTLRCSPRSGDLSVYWYQQSLDQGLQFLIQYYNGEERAKGNILERFSAQQFPDLHSELNLSSLELGDSALYFCASSTSWIGGDTQYFGPGTRLTVL.

The rearrangement joins TRBV27 to TRBJ2-7; 7 nucleotides agree with TRBD2. Losses at the gene ends were 3 bases for V and 9 bases for J; bases not matched to a gene: 8. Germline V gene data show CDR1 as MNHEY and CDR2 as SMNVEV (reference sequence). The CDR3 runs 13 residues. As DNA, the CDR3 is TGTGCCAGCAGTTTGGGGGGGGGTTATGCGCAGTACTTC. It translates to CASSLGGGYAQYF.

This sequence joins TRBV9 and TRBJ2-5; 9 bases align to TRBD1. CDR1 is SGDLS, CDR2 YYNGEE, per germline. The CDR3 extends over 14 amino acids. The ends lost 3 bases at V and 3 bases at J; junction bases unmatched: 3. CDR3 sequence (DNA): TGTGCCAGCAGCGAGGGACAGGGCGAAGAGACCCAGTACTTC. This translates into CASSEGQGEETQYF.

The V gene is TRBV7-2, the J gene TRBJ1-4, with a tentative D call TRBD1 (5 bases). This CDR3 has 15 residues. The V end lost 4 bases, the J end lost 6 bases, and 15 bases lay between the germline ends. Per germline, CDR1 SGHTA and CDR2 FQGNSA. Here the CDR3 DNA reads TGTGCCAGCAGCTCCGCGTGGGGCGGATATGAAAAACTGTTTTTT. This sequence encodes CASSSAWGGYEKLFF.